This TCR beta chain was captured by sequencing in a study of vaccination and CD4 T cells after COVID-19. A word on this clonotype: Its antigen is unknown.

Study-wide results and caveats: For convalescent patients, 304 of the 307 vaccine-specific clones analyzed were classified as spike mono-reactive.

V dropped 6 bases and J dropped 0 bases, with 13 bases sitting between them. CDR3 length: 14 residues. Germline CDR1 DFQATT, CDR2 SNEGSKA (reference sequence). Treatment: approximately 9-day PBMC culture with coronavirus spike peptide pools or control peptides (ViraFEST assay). At days 3 and 7, half the medium was exchanged for fresh IL-2 medium. The Oncomine TCR Beta short-read assay generated sequence data from the DNA of cultured CD4+ T cells. MiXCR, applied by TCRdb to the PCR reads, yields one record per CDR3 protein. The sample gives about 10,000 distinct CDR3 sequences, 59% of which show up once; approximately 15% is in the top ten.

This chain uses TRBV20-1 with TRBJ2-3, with D unresolved. Sequencing input: CD4+ T cells from blood, cultured in vitro. This TCR was sampled from a human donor who had recovered from COVID-19. The CDR3 DNA follows: TGCAGTGCGGAGATGGCAACAAGCACAGATACGCAGTATTTT. As protein: CSAEMATSTDTQYF.